This TCR beta chain was retrieved from a study of T cells in narcolepsy. Study in general: Healthy controls were enrolled alongside patients with narcolepsy type 1 or type 2. Notes on the study in general: Healthy controls reportedly lacked the autoreactive clonotypes serially found in patients' blood. Some memory CD4+ repertoires had no autoreactive clone sequences. Autoreactive HCRT-specific and TRIB2-specific clonotypes were marked in same-patient CSF-versus-blood CD4+ comparisons.

This clone was seen once. What it binds is unknown. Assay used: immunoSEQ multiplex PCR; TCRdb lists only in-frame clones, some missing. The sample holds about 20,000 clones, around 83% seen once. Sample: memory (CD45RA-) CD4+ T cells from blood. This sequence originates from a human donor in good health.

The CDR3 region has the DNA TGTGCCAGCAGCCAAGTGGGACTAGCAGGGTACGAGCAGTACTTC. This translates into CASSQVGLAGYEQYF. This chain connects TRBV4-2 to TRBJ2-7, with TRBD2 matching 9 bases. The CDR3 extends over 15 amino acids. Losses at the gene ends were 1 base for V and 4 bases for J; bases not matched to a gene: 5. CDR1 is LGHNA and CDR2 is YNFKEQ in the germline V gene.